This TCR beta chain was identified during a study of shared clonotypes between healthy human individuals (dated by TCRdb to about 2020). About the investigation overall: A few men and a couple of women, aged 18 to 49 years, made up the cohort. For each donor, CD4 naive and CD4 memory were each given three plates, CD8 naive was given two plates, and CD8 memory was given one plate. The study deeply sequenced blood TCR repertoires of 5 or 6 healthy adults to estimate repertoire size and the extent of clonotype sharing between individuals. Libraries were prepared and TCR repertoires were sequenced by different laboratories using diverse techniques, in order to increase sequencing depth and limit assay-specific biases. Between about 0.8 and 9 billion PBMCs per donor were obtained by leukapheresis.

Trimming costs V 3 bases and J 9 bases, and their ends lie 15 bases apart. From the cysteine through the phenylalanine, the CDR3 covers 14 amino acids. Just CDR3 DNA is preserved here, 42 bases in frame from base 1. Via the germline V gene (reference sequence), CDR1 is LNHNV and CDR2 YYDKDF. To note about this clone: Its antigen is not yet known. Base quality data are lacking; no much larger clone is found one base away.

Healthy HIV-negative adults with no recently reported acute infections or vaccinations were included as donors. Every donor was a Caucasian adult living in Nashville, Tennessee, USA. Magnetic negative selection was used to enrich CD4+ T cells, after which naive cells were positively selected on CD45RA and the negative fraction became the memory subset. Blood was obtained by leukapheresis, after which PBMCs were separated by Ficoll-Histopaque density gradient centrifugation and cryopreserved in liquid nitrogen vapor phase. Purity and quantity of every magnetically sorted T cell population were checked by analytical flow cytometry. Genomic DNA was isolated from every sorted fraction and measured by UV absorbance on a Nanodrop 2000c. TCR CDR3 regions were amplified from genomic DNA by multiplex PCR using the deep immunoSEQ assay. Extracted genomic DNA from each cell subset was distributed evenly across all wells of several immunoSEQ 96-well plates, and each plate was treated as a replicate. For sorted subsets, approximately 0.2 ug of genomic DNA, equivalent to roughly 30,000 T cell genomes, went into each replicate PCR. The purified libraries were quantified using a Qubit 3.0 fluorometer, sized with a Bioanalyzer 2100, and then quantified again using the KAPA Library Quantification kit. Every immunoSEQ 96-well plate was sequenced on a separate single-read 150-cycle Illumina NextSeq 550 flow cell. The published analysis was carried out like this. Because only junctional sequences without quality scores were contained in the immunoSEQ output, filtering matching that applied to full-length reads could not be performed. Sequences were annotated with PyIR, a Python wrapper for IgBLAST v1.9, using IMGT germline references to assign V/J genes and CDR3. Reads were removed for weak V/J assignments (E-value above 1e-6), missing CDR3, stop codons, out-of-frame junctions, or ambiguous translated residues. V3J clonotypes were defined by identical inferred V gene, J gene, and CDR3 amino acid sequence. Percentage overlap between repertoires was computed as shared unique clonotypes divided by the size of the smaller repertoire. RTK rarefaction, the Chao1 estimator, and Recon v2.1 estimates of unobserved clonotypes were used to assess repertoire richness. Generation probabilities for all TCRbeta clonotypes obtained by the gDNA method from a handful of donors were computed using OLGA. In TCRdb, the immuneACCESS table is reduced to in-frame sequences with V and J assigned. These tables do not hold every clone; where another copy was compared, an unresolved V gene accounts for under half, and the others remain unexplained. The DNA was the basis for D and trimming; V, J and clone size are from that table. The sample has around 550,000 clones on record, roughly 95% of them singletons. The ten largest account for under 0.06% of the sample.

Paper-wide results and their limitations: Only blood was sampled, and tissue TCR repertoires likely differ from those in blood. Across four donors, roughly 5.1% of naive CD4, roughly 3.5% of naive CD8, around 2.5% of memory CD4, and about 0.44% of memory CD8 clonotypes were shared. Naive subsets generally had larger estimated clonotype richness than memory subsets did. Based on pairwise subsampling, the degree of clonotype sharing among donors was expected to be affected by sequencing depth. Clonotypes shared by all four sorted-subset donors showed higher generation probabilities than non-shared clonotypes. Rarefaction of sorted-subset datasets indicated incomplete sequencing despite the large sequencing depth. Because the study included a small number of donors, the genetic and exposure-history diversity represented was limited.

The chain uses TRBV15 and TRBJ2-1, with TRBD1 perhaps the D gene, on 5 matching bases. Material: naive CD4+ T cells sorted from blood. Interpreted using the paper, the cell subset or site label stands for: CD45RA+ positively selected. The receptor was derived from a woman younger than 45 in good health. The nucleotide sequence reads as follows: TGTGCCACCAGCAGGGAATTACTACAGGCTGAGCAGTTCTTC. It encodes CATSRELLQAEQFF.